This TCR beta chain emerged from a study of T-cell reconstitution after alpha-beta-depleted transplantation in children. This CDR3 is 14 amino acids long. V lost 5 bases and J lost 6, with 15 bases in between. This sample's TCRbeta library carried unique molecular identifier barcodes. MiXCR was run by TCRdb on the PCR reads, yielding one entry per CDR3 protein. This sample has hundreds of thousands of distinct CDR3 sequences, with about an eighth found just once. This clonotype has more than one count but fewer than ten. Its specificity is unknown. Study-level findings and limits: At the one-year point after transplant, T-cell counts and TCRbeta diversity were found to come mostly from T cells that had been newly produced. As was reported, about two months after transplant, alpha-beta T cells came from several hundred expanded graft clones.

This rearrangement joins TRBV12-3 or TRBV12-4 to TRBJ2-3; no clear D. This sequence originates from a girl aged 2-10 years with congenital amegakaryocytic thrombocytopenia, due to receive a stem cell transplant. The source material was PBMCs, sampled before TCRalphabeta/CD19-depleted stem cell transplant. Here the CDR3 DNA reads TGTGCCAGCAGTCTCCATGGGGTTTGGGATACGCAGTATTTT. Translation: CASSLHGVWDTQYF.